The 8 T cell receptor beta chains presented below share a single source sample, sequenced in a study of T cells in Graves' hyperthyroidism and ophthalmopathy (dated by TCRdb to between 2017 and 2020). The library was made by multiplex PCR. Sequencing took place on an Illumina HiSeq 2000. The TCR beta CDR3 regions were amplified from the RNA transcripts. The TCR CDR3 was subjected to a first round of RT-PCR using the HTBI primer set and the Qiagen OneStep RT-PCR kit. The public reads were reanalyzed by TCRdb: fastp trimming at Q25, MiXCR alignment, in-frame beta chains only. Rows matching on CDR3 protein sequence are summarized as one entry with the most common DNA and genes. Here the sample has fewer than 350,000 distinct CDR3 sequences; roughly 13% occur a single time. Together, the top ten hold 7.5% to 8% of the sample. Material for sequencing was blood. All receptors derive from a woman younger than 45 with Graves' hyperthyroidism that later progressed to Graves' ophthalmopathy.

The rearrangement links TRBV7-9 to TRBJ2-4; tentative D call: TRBD2 (6 bases). Trimming shortened V by 5 bases and J by 0 bases, and 14 bases separated the two germline ends. Germline CDR1 reads SEHNR; CDR2 reads FQNEAQ (reference sequence). The CDR3 sequence is 16 residues long. In nucleotides, the CDR3 is TGTGCCAGCAGCGGAGGGACTTTCCTAGCCAAAAACATTCAGTACTTC. It translates to CASSGGTFLAKNIQYF.

In its sample, this clonotype was seen many times. This chain joins TRBV12-5 and TRBJ2-7; D is possibly TRBD2 (5 bases). CDR3 length equals 14 residues. The germline V gene has CDR1 LGHNT and CDR2 FRNRAP. V lost 8 bases to trimming and J lost 3 bases, with 17 bases between them. CDR3 in DNA: TGTGCTAGTCTAAACTATCCCGGGATCTACGAGCAGTACTTC. Amino acid sequence: CASLNYPGIYEQYF.

J is TRBJ2-1 and V is TRBV19, with unresolved D. The CDR3 has 12 residues. The V gene lost 6 bases and the J gene lost 9 bases, with 12 bases spanning the gap. Germline-derived CDR1 and CDR2 are LNHDA and SQIVND (reference sequence). The CDR3 DNA reads TGTGCCAGTAGGTGGGCGCATGGTGAGCAGTTCTTC. Translation: CASRWAHGEQFF.

Ten or more counts support this clonotype. This CDR3 reads CASSFQGAAQPQHF. The CDR3 region has the DNA TGTGCCAGCAGTTTTCAGGGGGCGGCTCAGCCCCAGCATTTT. V gene TRBV12-3 or TRBV12-4 combines with J gene TRBJ1-5; 8 bases map to TRBD1. The V gene end was trimmed by 3 bases and the J gene end by 6 bases; junction bases not matched to a gene: 4. The CDR3 is made up of 14 amino acids.

At least ten counts were recorded for this clonotype. The chain has TRBV7-2 and TRBJ2-1; D might be TRBD1 or TRBD2, each matching 6 bases. The germline V gene has CDR1 SGHTA and CDR2 FQGNSA. The V end was cut by 5 bases, the J end by 6 bases, with 20 bases between. The CDR3 is 16 amino acids. The CDR3 spells CASSRGSGADFNEQFF. Here the CDR3 DNA reads TGTGCCAGCAGCCGCGGGTCGGGGGCCGACTTCAATGAGCAGTTCTTC.

In its sample, this clonotype was seen many times. The gene calls are TRBV4-1 and TRBJ1-1; tentatively, D is TRBD1 (5 bases). Trimming removed 2 bases at V and 1 base at J, with 11 bases between. Germline V gene sequence: CDR1 MGHRA, CDR2 YSYEKL. The CDR3 is 15 amino acids. In DNA form, the CDR3 reads TGCGCCAGCAGCCAACCGACAGCCAAGAACACTGAAGCTTTCTTT. Translating gives CASSQPTAKNTEAFF.

This clonotype was seen ten or more times. The rearrangement joins TRBV28 to TRBJ1-1; a weak D match, TRBD1 (5 bases). V was cut by 0 bases and J by 2 bases, with 16 bases left in between. This CDR3 region has 17 residues. The germline V gene encodes CDR1 MDHEN and CDR2 SYDVKM. DNA of the CDR3: TGTGCCAGCAGTTTATGCATTCTCGGAAGGGGAAACACTGAAGCTTTCTTT. This encodes CASSLCILGRGNTEAFF.

The sample holds many counts of this clonotype. The genes are TRBV2 and TRBJ2-3, with TRBD2 matching 13 bases. Unmatched junction bases numbered 1, after V lost 6 bases and J lost 1 base. Per germline, CDR1 SNHLY and CDR2 FYNNEI. The CDR3 extends over 15 amino acids. CDR3: CASRGTSGGTDTQYF. The DNA of the CDR3 is TGTGCCAGCAGAGGGACTAGCGGGGGCACAGATACGCAGTATTTT.